Listed below are T cell receptor beta chains from one sample, sequenced in a study of early T cells in non-severe SARS-CoV-2 infection. One entry per CDR3 protein, called by TCRdb with MiXCR from the 5' RACE reads. The sample includes 85,000 to 90,000 distinct CDR3 sequences, 14% of them seen just once. Sequenced input: whole blood. Receptor source: an adult who was a healthcare worker with PCR-confirmed SARS-CoV-2 infection or an uninfected control (not recorded which). The CDR3 runs from the conserved cysteine through the conserved F or W. D genes are given only for firm matches. Not every row has a clone size; where given, it reads once, few, many or a size class.

17	many	TRBV12-3/TRBV12-4	TRBD2	TRBJ2-5	CASSTGLAGGGQETQYF	TGTGCCAGCAGTACCGGACTAGCGGGAGGGGGACAGGAGACCCAGTACTTC
15	many	TRBV3-1	TRBD2	TRBJ2-1	CASSLGLAGNNEQFF	TGTGCCAGCAGCCTCGGACTAGCGGGCAACAATGAGCAGTTCTTC
15	few	TRBV20-1	-	TRBJ2-7	CSALPASDSSYEQYF	TGCAGTGCCCTACCGGCTAGCGACTCCTCCTACGAGCAGTACTTC
11	-	TRBV29-1	-	TRBJ1-1	CSVGRSTEAFF	TGCAGCGTTGGAAGAAGCACTGAAGCTTTCTTT
16	few	TRBV5-1	TRBD1	TRBJ1-1	CASSLGQGGRNGRAFF	TGCGCCAGCAGCTTGGGACAGGGGGGCCGCAACGGGCGAGCTTTCTTT
15	few	TRBV12-3/TRBV12-4	-	TRBJ2-3	CASSFPSGATDTQYF	TGTGCCAGCAGTTTTCCTTCAGGGGCCACAGATACGCAGTATTTT
13	few	TRBV20-1	-	TRBJ2-2	CTCRRGVTGELFF	TGCACCTGTAGGCGCGGTGTTACCGGGGAGCTGTTTTTT
15	few	TRBV20-1	TRBD1	TRBJ2-3	CSADGGQGALGTQYF	TGCAGTGCTGACGGAGGACAGGGGGCTCTCGGTACGCAGTATTTT
16	-	TRBV6-1	TRBD1	TRBJ2-2	CASSPWGTANTGELFF	TGTGCCAGCTCACCCTGGGGGACAGCGAACACCGGGGAGCTGTTTTTT
15	few	TRBV20-1	-	TRBJ2-7	CSAVTRTIYDSEQYF	TGCAGTGCTGTGACTAGAACCATATACGATTCCGAGCAGTACTTC
14	many	TRBV5-1	-	TRBJ2-5	CASSLDTPAETQYF	TGCGCCAGCAGCTTGGACACCCCCGCCGAGACCCAGTACTTC
12	few	TRBV19	-	TRBJ2-1	CASRDVVDEQFF	TGTGCCAGCCGGGATGTTGTGGATGAGCAGTTCTTC
14	many	TRBV7-9	-	TRBJ1-6	CASSLGGLGSPLHF	TGTGCCAGCAGCCTCGGGGGGCTCGGTTCACCCCTCCACTTT
14	once	TRBV4-1	-	TRBJ1-4	CASSQGVQDEKLFF	TGCGCCAGCAGCCAAGGGGTACAGGATGAAAAACTGTTTTTT
14	-	TRBV7-2	TRBD2	TRBJ2-5	CASSLAGGGETQYF	TGTGCCAGCAGCCTAGCGGGAGGAGGGGAGACCCAGTACTTC
15	-	TRBV2	-	TRBJ2-1	CASSVSPPVYNEQFF	TGTGCCAGCAGCGTATCCCCCCCGGTCTACAATGAGCAGTTCTTC
16	-	TRBV7-8	-	TRBJ2-4	CASSSKGPATKNIQYF	TGTGCCAGCAGCTCGAAGGGCCCTGCCACCAAAAACATTCAGTACTTC
16	many	TRBV9	TRBD2	TRBJ2-1	CASSAGTSAYYNEQFF	TGTGCCAGCAGCGCCGGGACTAGCGCCTACTACAATGAGCAGTTCTTC
15	few	TRBV5-1	TRBD2	TRBJ2-1	CASSLQAGANNEQFF	TGCGCCAGCAGCTTACAAGCGGGAGCAAACAATGAGCAGTTCTTC
15	many	TRBV7-2	-	TRBJ1-2	CASSSRDGANYGYTF	TGTGCCAGCAGCTCTAGGGACGGAGCTAACTATGGCTACACCTTC
16	-	TRBV7-9	-	TRBJ2-5	CASSPTWPQGIATQYF	TGTGCCAGCAGCCCTACTTGGCCTCAGGGGATTGCGACCCAGTACTTC
15	-	TRBV2	TRBD2	TRBJ2-5	CASKPGLAGIETQYF	TGTGCCAGCAAACCGGGACTAGCTGGTATCGAGACCCAGTACTTC
17	many	TRBV5-1	-	TRBJ2-3	CASGYSGGGGGTDTQYF	TGCGCCAGCGGCTATAGCGGTGGAGGGGGCGGGACAGATACGCAGTATTTT
13	few	TRBV6-6	TRBD2	TRBJ2-7	CASTRGLVHEQYF	TGTGCCAGCACCCGAGGACTAGTCCACGAGCAGTACTTC
14	few	TRBV6-5	-	TRBJ1-2	CASSYLQGNYGYTF	TGTGCCAGCAGTTATTTACAGGGCAACTATGGCTACACCTTC
15	-	TRBV7-6	TRBD2	TRBJ2-7	CASSLSGRDSYEQYF	TGTGCCAGCAGCTTGAGCGGGAGGGACTCCTACGAGCAGTACTTC
15	-	TRBV7-2	TRBD2	TRBJ2-1	CASSPRTSGSREQFF	TGTGCCAGCAGCCCGAGGACTAGCGGGAGTCGTGAGCAGTTCTTC
17	few	TRBV19	TRBD2	TRBJ2-2	CASTRTSGLSNTGELFF	TGTGCCAGTACCAGGACTAGCGGCCTATCGAACACCGGGGAGCTGTTTTTT
16	-	TRBV10-1	TRBD2	TRBJ2-1	CASSEASGRESNEQFF	TGCGCCAGCAGTGAAGCTAGCGGGAGGGAATCTAATGAGCAGTTCTTC